This note documents a single TCR beta chain sequence. This sample was taken from a study of blood T cell repertoires in COVID-19. Each recovered donor of Cohort 3 presented with two negative PCRs, clearance, or symptom resolution. Between the trimmed V and J ends, which lost 4 bases and 6 bases, there was a span of 10 bases. CDR1 is MGHRA and CDR2 is YSYEKL in the germline V gene. CDR3 size: 13 residues. TCRdb's copy holds only in-frame clones and misses some; the assay was immunoSEQ multiplex PCR. The top ten hold roughly 8% of the sample, which has about half a million clones, approximately 86% seen once.

The sequenced sample consisted of PBMCs or T cells enriched from blood (not recorded which). The clonotype was recovered from a woman aged 55-75 years who had recovered from COVID-19. V and J are TRBV4-1 and TRBJ1-5, with D hard to call. The DNA of the CDR3 is TGCGCCAGCAGCCTAAGCGTTACTCAGCCCCAGCATTTT. Translating it yields CASSLSVTQPQHF.